What follows describes a single T cell receptor (beta chain). This clone was counted once. What antigen it recognizes has not been identified. No base-level quality is on record; no much larger clone is a single base apart. This specimen belongs to a study of T cell responses to AZD1222 COVID-19 vaccine (dated by TCRdb to 2020 to 2023). Regarding the complete study: A total of over 230 trial participants underwent TCR sequencing, of whom about 200 had received two doses of AZD1222 and approximately 26 had received two doses of the MenACWY control vaccine. Trial participants were enrolled by age into subgroups of 18-55, 56-69 and 70-plus years, and around 150, 28 and 57 TCR-sequenced participants, respectively, were included in these subgroups. Beyond this particular receptor, the publication reports: Reportedly, close to half of the unique spike-specific TCRs recognized epitopes lying outside the regions that are mutated in the B.1.351 and B.1.1.7 variants. After two AZD1222 doses, spike-specific TCR breadth and depth were significantly higher than at day 0 and than in MenACWY recipients. In the small 56-69-year group, the increase in depth fell short of significance, most likely because of low power. Because no day 14 peak-response samples were available, the repertoires could be characterized only after the peak T cell response. Only five or six AZD1222 recipients were SARS-CoV-2 seropositive at baseline, limiting conclusions about previously exposed vaccinees. CD4 TCRs associated with the vaccine covered the entire spike protein, and the dominant responses were in regions 160-218 and 743-854. Participants were mostly white British, with more females than males. The authors suggested clonal diversity may have been underestimated.

From its cysteine to its phenylalanine, the CDR3 spans 15 amino acids. CDR3 DNA only is kept here, 45 bases in frame from base 1. Relative to germline, V is 5 bases shorter and J is 4 bases shorter, with 15 bases between their ends. Per the germline V gene, SGHTA is the CDR1 and FQGTGA is the CDR2. The CDR3 regions of human TCRbeta chains were analyzed by immunosequencing. For the original study's pipeline: TCRs in the repertoires were matched against a reference library of SARS-CoV-2-specific TCRs that had been generated with the MIRA antigen-specificity platform. Breadth was defined as the fraction of unique TCRs that were SARS-CoV-2-associated. Depth was defined as the fraction of total T cells that were SARS-CoV-2-associated. Using the MIRA data, each spike-specific TCR was mapped to the spike region that the TCR reacts to and placed in a CD4 or CD8 class. Log10-transformed breadth and depth values were compared by one-way ANOVA with Sidak's multiple comparisons tests. This immuneACCESS table, as held by TCRdb, lists in-frame sequences with V and J called but not all clones. Of the missing ones, under half trace to an unresolved V gene in checked studies; the others have no known cause. That table gives V, J and clone size, and the DNA gave D and trimming. Across this sample there are about 140,000 clones, with roughly 91% seen only once. More than 3% of the sample comes from the top ten.

The time point label on this specimen signifies: about 28 days (+/-7) after the second vaccine dose. AZD1222 recipients whose second dose came at about 4 weeks and those whose second dose came at about 12 weeks were combined into one group, since spike-specific TCR depth and breadth did not differ between the two schedules. The vaccinee samples were drawn from two UK trials, COV001 and COV002, one of which was a single-blind randomized controlled phase 2/3 trial testing AZD1222 (ChAdOx1 nCoV-19) in healthy adults. For TCRbeta chain sequencing, PBMC samples from trial participants were taken at day 0 and at day 28 after the second dose.

The source was peripheral blood, collected 28 days after the second AZD1222 dose. This clonotype was sampled from an adult who received the AZD1222 COVID-19 vaccine. The chain is assembled from TRBV7-3 and TRBJ2-1, with an unclear D gene assignment. The CDR3 reads as follows: CASSPPGDPYNEQFF. The sequence in DNA is TGTGCCAGCAGCCCCCCGGGCGACCCTTACAATGAGCAGTTCTTC.